Listed below are T cell receptor beta chains from one sample, sequenced in a study of blood T cell repertoires in COVID-19. Produced via immunoSEQ multiplex PCR; TCRdb's table is partial and in-frame only. The sample consists of 330,000 or so clones, over 85% of them appearing once. The specimen sequenced was peripheral blood. The receptor set was obtained from a woman aged 55-70 years with COVID-19, enrolled during active disease. Both conserved end residues are part of each CDR3. Each record gives: J gene, CDR3 length, V gene, clone size, D gene, CDR3 DNA, CDR3 protein. A D gene is named only where the DNA matches it firmly. Clone size appears in some rows only: once, few, many, or a class for an expanded clone.

J gene: TRBJ1-1; CDR3 length: 15; V gene: TRBV5-1; clone size: .; D gene: .; CDR3 DNA: TGCGCCAGCAGCATTCTCGGAGGCCTGAACACTGAAGCTTTCTTT; CDR3 protein: CASSILGGLNTEAFF
J gene: TRBJ2-5; CDR3 length: 15; V gene: TRBV7-2; clone size: .; D gene: TRBD2; CDR3 DNA: TGTGCCAGCAGCTTGGGCGGGGGGCGCCAAGAGACCCAGTACTTC; CDR3 protein: CASSLGGGRQETQYF
J gene: TRBJ2-2; CDR3 length: 15; V gene: TRBV7-8; clone size: .; D gene: TRBD1; CDR3 DNA: TGTGCCAGCAGCTTCTCGACAGGGTCGAGCGGGGAGCTGTTTTTT; CDR3 protein: CASSFSTGSSGELFF
J gene: TRBJ1-1; CDR3 length: 15; V gene: TRBV7-6; clone size: .; D gene: TRBD1; CDR3 DNA: TGTGCCAGCCAACTCGGGACAGGAGGGGAAACTGAAGCTTTCTTT; CDR3 protein: CASQLGTGGETEAFF
J gene: TRBJ1-1; CDR3 length: 13; V gene: TRBV12-3/TRBV12-4; clone size: .; D gene: TRBD1; CDR3 DNA: TGTGCCAGCAGTTTTTCAGGGGGCACTGAAGCTTTCTTT; CDR3 protein: CASSFSGGTEAFF
J gene: TRBJ1-2; CDR3 length: 13; V gene: TRBV12-3/TRBV12-4; clone size: .; D gene: .; CDR3 DNA: TGTGCCAGCAGTTCACAGGGAATCGGTGGCTACACCTTC; CDR3 protein: CASSSQGIGGYTF
J gene: TRBJ1-2; CDR3 length: 13; V gene: TRBV7-2; clone size: .; D gene: .; CDR3 DNA: TGTGCCAGCAGCTCTCAGGCTAACTATGGCTACACCTTC; CDR3 protein: CASSSQANYGYTF
J gene: TRBJ1-1; CDR3 length: 16; V gene: TRBV19; clone size: once; D gene: .; CDR3 DNA: TGTGCCAGTGTCCCCAGACAGGACCACTTGAACACTGAAGCTTTCTTT; CDR3 protein: CASVPRQDHLNTEAFF
J gene: TRBJ1-5; CDR3 length: 15; V gene: TRBV4-1; clone size: .; D gene: .; CDR3 DNA: TGCGCCAGCAGCCAAGATTTACAGGGCAATCAGCCCCAGCATTTT; CDR3 protein: CASSQDLQGNQPQHF
J gene: TRBJ1-3; CDR3 length: 14; V gene: TRBV15; clone size: .; D gene: .; CDR3 DNA: TGTGCCACCAGCAGAGGTGGGCCTGGAAACACCATATATTTT; CDR3 protein: CATSRGGPGNTIYF
J gene: TRBJ2-2; CDR3 length: 14; V gene: TRBV9; clone size: .; D gene: TRBD1; CDR3 DNA: TGTGCCAGCAGCTATACAGGGGCCACCGGGGAGCTGTTTTTT; CDR3 protein: CASSYTGATGELFF
J gene: TRBJ1-2; CDR3 length: 13; V gene: TRBV6-5; clone size: .; D gene: TRBD1; CDR3 DNA: TGTGCCAGCAGCCGGACAGGGGCTCATGGCTACACCTTC; CDR3 protein: CASSRTGAHGYTF
J gene: TRBJ1-6; CDR3 length: 13; V gene: TRBV6-1; clone size: .; D gene: TRBD1; CDR3 DNA: TGTGCCAGCAGTTTCGGACAGGGCAGACCCCTCCACTTT; CDR3 protein: CASSFGQGRPLHF
J gene: TRBJ2-5; CDR3 length: 14; V gene: TRBV2; clone size: .; D gene: .; CDR3 DNA: TGTGCCAGCAGTGAAGTAAACAGCCAAGAGACCCAGTACTTC; CDR3 protein: CASSEVNSQETQYF
J gene: TRBJ1-1; CDR3 length: 13; V gene: TRBV7-3; clone size: .; D gene: .; CDR3 DNA: TGTGCCAGCAGCTTAGTCCGGAACACTGAAGCTTTCTTT; CDR3 protein: CASSLVRNTEAFF
J gene: TRBJ2-1; CDR3 length: 11; V gene: TRBV6-5; clone size: .; D gene: .; CDR3 DNA: TGTGCCAGCAGTTATACGGGTGAGCAGTTCTTC; CDR3 protein: CASSYTGEQFF
J gene: TRBJ2-2; CDR3 length: 16; V gene: TRBV3-1/TRBV3-2; clone size: .; D gene: TRBD2; CDR3 DNA: TGTGCCAGCAGCCAAAGGACTAGCGGGGGAACCGGGGAGCTGTTTTTT; CDR3 protein: CASSQRTSGGTGELFF